The 7 T cell receptor beta chains given below trace back to one sample, sequenced in a study of blood T cell repertoires in COVID-19. Sequencing used immunoSEQ multiplex PCR; TCRdb keeps in-frame clones, though not all of them. This sample has about 480,000 clones, with roughly 89% found just once. Sequenced sample: peripheral blood. The receptors stem from a woman in her 30s with acute or convalescent COVID-19.

This sequence joins TRBV5-1 and TRBJ1-2; no clear D. V gave up 0 bases and J gave up 4 bases, with 7 bases separating them. CDR1 and CDR2 from the germline V gene are SGHRS and YFSETQ. The CDR3 contains 13 residues. CDR3 coding DNA: TGCGCCAGCAGCTTGGTAGGAGTCTATGGCTACACCTTC. It yields the protein CASSLVGVYGYTF.

The rearrangement links TRBV3-1 (or the pseudogene TRBV3-2) to TRBJ1-2; 8 nucleotides align to TRBD1. Trimming cost V 4 bases and J 2 bases; bases outside gene matches: 3. Germline V gives CDR1 LGHDT, CDR2 YNNKEL (reference sequence). There are 14 residues in the CDR3. This CDR3 is CASSPRTGNYGYTF. In nucleotides, the CDR3 is TGTGCCAGCAGCCCTCGGACAGGGAACTATGGCTACACCTTC.

The chain combines TRBV25-1 with TRBJ1-1; TRBD1 might be the D (6 bases). The length of the CDR3 is 16 residues. Looked up from germline, CDR1 is MGHDK and CDR2 is SYGVNS. With 2 bases removed from V and 0 bases from J, the gap between germline ends came to 13 bases. The CDR3 sequence: CASSEPGHSMNTEAFF. CDR3 in DNA: TGTGCCAGCAGTGAACCGGGACATTCGATGAACACTGAAGCTTTCTTT.

A single count supports this clone. The chain's CDR3 is CSVESGRDNYGYTF. DNA for the CDR3: TGCAGCGTTGAATCAGGGCGGGATAACTATGGCTACACCTTC. This chain connects TRBV29-1 to TRBJ1-2; TRBD1 might be the D (5 bases). With 2 bases removed from V and 1 base from J, the gap between germline ends came to 11 bases. Germline V CDR1 and CDR2: SQVTM, ANQGSEA. The CDR3 is 14 residues long. The variable domain in full, with the rest retrieved from reference TRBV29-1 and TRBJ1-2, is SAVISQKPSRDICQRGTSLTIQCQVDSQVTMMFWYRQQPGQSLTLIATANQGSEATYESGFVIDKFPISRPNLTFSTLTVSNMSPEDSSIYLCSVESGRDNYGYTFGSGTRLTVV.

The gene calls are TRBV27 and TRBJ2-3; TRBD2 agrees at 9 bases. This CDR3 region has 16 residues. CDR1 is MNHEY, CDR2 SMNVEV, per germline (reference sequence). V dropped 2 bases and J dropped 4; count of bases not matched to a gene: 7. In DNA form, the CDR3 reads TGTGCCAGCAGTTTAGACGGCGGGGGGGCCGCAGATACGCAGTATTTT. Translated, it gives CASSLDGGGAADTQYF.

The chain joins TRBV11-2 to TRBJ1-2; tentatively, D is TRBD1 (6 bases). Deletions cut 7 bases from V and 6 bases from J, with 12 bases between. The CDR3 loop spans 12 amino acids. CDR1 is SGHAT, CDR2 FQNNGV, per germline. CDR3 amino acids: CASNIQGNGYTF. The CDR3 DNA follows: TGTGCCAGCAACATACAGGGAAATGGCTACACCTTC.

The rearrangement uses TRBV27 and TRBJ2-7; 10 nucleotides agree with TRBD1. The germline CDR1 and CDR2 sequences are MNHEY and SMNVEV (reference sequence). This CDR3 is 14 amino acids long. The J segment lost 4 bases and the V segment lost 6 bases, leaving 6 bases of the junction unmatched. As DNA, the CDR3 is TGTGCCAGCAGACCCGGGACAGGGGCGTACGAGCAGTACTTC. Translation: CASRPGTGAYEQYF.